These 32 T cell receptor beta chains originate from one sample sequenced in a study of blood T cell repertoires in COVID-19. Method: immunoSEQ multiplex PCR; TCRdb's copy keeps in-frame clones and lacks some. The repertoire holds around 160,000 clones, with about four fifths as singletons. Sequencing input: PBMCs or T cells enriched from blood (not recorded which). The receptors shown here come from a man aged 45-65 years who had recovered from COVID-19.

V is TRBV6-2 or TRBV6-3 and J is TRBJ1-6; no definite D call. The V gene's germline CDR1 is MNHEY and CDR2 SVGEGT. The CDR3 consists of 12 residues. The V and J ends lost 4 bases and 9 bases respectively, with 7 bases between them. DNA for the CDR3: TGTGCCAGCAGTTGGGCGTTTTCACCCCTCCACTTT. Amino acids: CASSWAFSPLHF.

This chain links TRBV14 with TRBJ2-5; D is possibly TRBD2 (5 bases). The CDR3 is 14 residues long. Germline CDR1 is SGHDN and CDR2 is FVKESK. V lost 2 bases and J 1 base, leaving 8 bases between the germline ends. CDR3 bases: TGTGCCAGCAGCCAACGGGGTAGCCAAGAGACCCAGTACTTC. It specifies CASSQRGSQETQYF.

The chain employs TRBV5-4 and TRBJ1-2; TRBD1 is a possible D gene (5 bases). Trimming removed 4 bases at V and 8 bases at J, with 18 bases between. The CDR3 spans 14 residues. Looked up from germline, CDR1 is SGHNT and CDR2 is YYREEE (reference sequence). In DNA form, the CDR3 reads TGTGCCAGCAGCGTGGGACTCCCGGGTTGGGGCTACACCTTC. It translates to CASSVGLPGWGYTF.

The genes are TRBV29-1 and TRBJ2-1, with 7 bases aligning to TRBD2. CDR3 length equals 15 residues. J lost 5 bases, V lost 0 bases, and 7 bases had no gene match. CDR1 and CDR2 from the germline V gene are SQVTM and ANQGSEA. The CDR3 coding sequence is TGCAGCGTTGAAGAAGCCGGGACTACCAACAATGAGCAGTTCTTC. Translating gives CSVEEAGTTNNEQFF.

The rearrangement uses TRBV6-5 and TRBJ1-2, with 9 nucleotides matching TRBD1. This CDR3 comprises 14 residues. Looked up from germline, CDR1 is MNHEY and CDR2 is SVGAGI. Trimming took 5 bases from V and 6 from J; bases not matched to a gene: 7. In nucleotides, the CDR3 is TGTGCCAGCAGTCCGGGACAGGGACGTCATGGCTACACCTTC. Protein: CASSPGQGRHGYTF.

V is TRBV28 and J is TRBJ2-5, with TRBD2 matching over 8 bases. There are 15 residues in the CDR3. Trimming removed 4 bases from V and 1 base from J; junction bases left unmatched: 5. Germline V lookup: CDR1 MDHEN, CDR2 SYDVKM. This chain's CDR3 is CASSSQRGPQETQYF. CDR3 sequence (DNA): TGTGCCAGCAGTTCCCAGCGGGGGCCCCAAGAGACCCAGTACTTC.

This rearrangement joins TRBV2 to TRBJ1-6; 9 bases agree with TRBD1. CDR3 length equals 14 residues. Trimming at V came to 6 bases and at J to 10 bases, leaving 7 bases not matched to a gene. Germline CDR1 and CDR2: SNHLY and FYNNEI. The CDR3 loop reads CASRTGTGNSPLHF. For the CDR3, the DNA is TGTGCCAGCAGAACCGGGACAGGGAACTCACCCCTCCACTTT.

This clone was counted only a few times. This chain joins TRBV3-1 (or the pseudogene TRBV3-2) and TRBJ2-5; D possibly corresponds to TRBD2 (5 bases). The germline gives CDR1 LGHDT, CDR2 YNNKEL (reference sequence). The CDR3 sequence is 11 residues long. Trimming left V 5 bases short and J 7 bases short, with 8 bases between. CDR3 amino acids: CASSTGRTQYF. The CDR3 DNA reads as TGTGCCAGCAGCACGGGGAGGACCCAGTACTTC.

The J gene is TRBJ2-1, the V gene TRBV6-5; 15 bases are shared with TRBD2. V trimming: 7 bases; J trimming: 7 bases; junction bases outside the gene matches: 5. This CDR3 is built from 15 residues. Germline CDR1 is MNHEY and CDR2 is SVGAGI. The CDR3 spells CASIIGTSGGNEQFF. The CDR3, as DNA: TGTGCCAGCATTATAGGGACTAGCGGGGGGAATGAGCAGTTCTTC.

The CDR3 coding sequence is TGTGCCAGCAGTTTATCCCCCCGCCCGGGGACAGGGATCGCAAACACCATATATTTT. Its translation is CASSLSPRPGTGIANTIYF. V and J are TRBV27 and TRBJ1-3; 9 nucleotides match TRBD1. V was pared by 0 bases and J by 6 bases, with 15 bases of the junction left unmatched. This CDR3 is 19 amino acids long. CDR1 MNHEY and CDR2 SMNVEV come from the germline V gene (reference sequence).

This chain joins TRBV28 and TRBJ2-3, with D unclear. This CDR3 region has 12 residues. CDR1 and CDR2 from the germline V gene are MDHEN and SYDVKM. Trimming took off 4 bases at V and 4 bases at J, with 6 bases between the two ends. CDR3 nucleotides: TGTGCCAGCAGTTATTCGGCAGATACGCAGTATTTT. Translation gives CASSYSADTQYF.

The chain joins TRBV24-1 to TRBJ2-2; TRBD1 is a possible D gene (5 bases). Trimming removed 2 bases from V and 4 bases from J, with 10 bases in between. CDR3 size: 15 residues. Per the germline V gene, CDR1 is KGHDR and CDR2 is SFDVKD. CDR3 loop: CATSDSRGLTGELFF. As DNA, the CDR3 is TGTGCCACCAGTGATTCAAGGGGCCTCACCGGGGAGCTGTTTTTT.

The chain recombines TRBV10-3 with TRBJ1-4, with 8 bases identical to TRBD1. Germline assignment: CDR1 ENHRY and CDR2 SYGVKD. The V segment lost 2 bases and the J segment 5 bases; nucleotides outside the gene matches: 4. This CDR3 contains 15 residues. This CDR3 reads CAISEVTGVNEKLFF. CDR3 sequence (DNA): TGTGCCATCAGTGAGGTGACAGGGGTGAATGAAAAACTGTTTTTT.

The V and J genes are TRBV19 and TRBJ1-2; D is undetermined. V dropped 1 base and J dropped 8 bases, with 14 bases sitting between them. Germline CDR1 and CDR2: LNHDA and SQIVND (reference sequence). The CDR3 is 14 amino acids. CDR3 in amino acids: CASSIGGPGRGYTF. CDR3 bases: TGTGCCAGTAGTATAGGAGGGCCCGGTCGCGGCTACACCTTC.

V gene TRBV5-1 combines with J gene TRBJ1-1; D remains unclear. Germline CDR1 reads SGHRS; CDR2 reads YFSETQ. V was cut by 7 bases and J by 0 bases, with 4 bases left in between. This CDR3 contains 11 residues. This chain's CDR3 is CASRLNTEAFF. The CDR3 bases are TGCGCCAGCCGGTTGAACACTGAAGCTTTCTTT.

The J gene is TRBJ2-2, the V gene TRBV7-6; TRBD2 is a possible D gene (5 bases). Per the germline V gene, CDR1 is SGHVS and CDR2 is FNYEAQ. This CDR3 region has 15 residues. With 5 bases removed from V and 5 bases from J, the gap between germline ends came to 15 bases. CDR3 DNA: TGTGCCAGCAGCCCCCAACACCTAGCAACCGGGGAGCTGTTTTTT. Protein sequence: CASSPQHLATGELFF. Full variable domain (outside the CDR3, taken from reference TRBV7-6 and TRBJ2-2): GAGVSQSPRYKVTKRGQDVALRCDPISGHVSLYWYRQALGQGPEFLTYFNYEAQQDKSGLPNDRFSAERPEGSISTLTIQRTEQRDSAMYRCASSPQHLATGELFFGEGSRLTVL.

This clone was seen once. The chain uses TRBV19 and TRBJ2-6; no reliable D call. CDR1 and CDR2 (germline): LNHDA, SQIVND (reference sequence). CDR3 size: 12 residues. V lost 8 bases to trimming and J lost 2 bases, with 4 bases between them. The CDR3, as DNA: TGTGCCAGTTCTGCTGGGGCCAACGTCCTGACTTTC. Translating it yields CASSAGANVLTF.

The rearrangement links TRBV6-5 to TRBJ2-7; D is unclear. In germline, CDR1 is MNHEY, CDR2 SVGAGI. The CDR3 sequence is 14 residues long. Trimming cost V 8 bases and J 5 bases, with 19 bases left between them. The CDR3 sequence is CASGSVQQGNEQYF. The CDR3 DNA sequence: TGTGCCAGCGGGTCGGTACAGCAAGGCAACGAGCAGTACTTC.

A single count supports this clone. The J gene is TRBJ2-7, the V gene TRBV7-9, with D unclear. V lost 1 base, J lost 6 bases, and 7 bases lay in between. CDR3 length equals 12 residues. Germline V gene data show CDR1 as SEHNR and CDR2 as FQNEAQ (reference sequence). The CDR3: CASSLDHFEQYF. CDR3 in DNA: TGTGCCAGCAGCTTAGACCACTTCGAGCAGTACTTC.

This clone turned up a few times. The rearrangement joins TRBV19 to TRBJ2-7; D may be TRBD2 (5 bases). Germline V gives CDR1 LNHDA, CDR2 SQIVND (reference sequence). Trimming took off 6 bases at V and 1 base at J, with 10 bases between the two ends. This CDR3 has 13 amino acids. In DNA form, the CDR3 reads TGTGCCAGTAGCGTGAGGGCATCCTACGAGCAGTACTTC. Protein sequence: CASSVRASYEQYF.

The V gene is TRBV27, the J gene TRBJ2-3, with 9 bases aligning to TRBD2. Trimming removed 6 bases from V and 2 bases from J; junction bases left unmatched: 15. Germline values: CDR1 MNHEY, CDR2 SMNVEV (reference sequence). The CDR3 runs 18 residues. CDR3 residues: CASRLGWRASGDTDTQYF. The CDR3 DNA follows: TGTGCCAGCAGATTGGGATGGCGTGCTAGCGGGGACACAGATACGCAGTATTTT.

The J gene is TRBJ2-7, the V gene TRBV3-1 (or the pseudogene TRBV3-2), with D perhaps TRBD2 (5 bases). Per germline, CDR1 LGHDT and CDR2 YNNKEL (reference sequence). Trimming took 1 base from V and 7 from J, leaving 8 bases between them. This CDR3 is built from 12 residues. This CDR3 is CASSQVTGEQYF. The CDR3 nucleotides read TGTGCCAGCAGCCAAGTTACGGGGGAGCAGTACTTC.

This clone was detected once. J is TRBJ2-1 and V is TRBV19; 10 bases match TRBD2. The V gene end was trimmed by 5 bases and the J gene end by 6 bases; junction bases not matched to a gene: 10. The germline gives CDR1 LNHDA, CDR2 SQIVND (reference sequence). The CDR3 is made up of 16 amino acids. For the CDR3, the DNA is TGTGCCAGTAGTGCCCCTGGGCTAGCGGGAGTCAATGAGCAGTTCTTC. Residues: CASSAPGLAGVNEQFF.

This clone was seen a few times. V usage is TRBV7-9 and J usage is TRBJ2-1, with D uncertain. Germline values: CDR1 SEHNR, CDR2 FQNEAQ (reference sequence). V was shortened by 5 bases and J by 10 bases, with 9 bases between the two germline ends. This CDR3 contains 11 residues. The CDR3, as DNA: TGTGCCAGCAGCCCCTACGCCGAGCAGTTCTTC. It is translated as CASSPYAEQFF.

In this sample, this clone turned up a few times. V and J are TRBV15 and TRBJ2-2; a possible D gene is TRBD1 (6 bases). Germline V lookup: CDR1 LNHNV, CDR2 YYDKDF (reference sequence). V lost 1 base, J lost 9 bases, and 15 bases lay in between. This CDR3 has 15 amino acids. CDR3 nucleotides: TGTGCCACCAGCAGAGGGCAGGGGCCACTCCGGGAGCTGTTTTTT. Residues: CATSRGQGPLRELFF.

The chain uses TRBV25-1 and TRBJ2-4; 8 nucleotides line up with TRBD2. Germline V gene data show CDR1 as MGHDK and CDR2 as SYGVNS. The length of the CDR3 is 14 residues. Trimming took 5 bases from V and 5 from J; bases not matched to a gene: 5. Written as DNA, the CDR3 is TGTGCCAGCAGTCAACTAGCGGTGGAAAACATTCAGTACTTC. Its protein product is CASSQLAVENIQYF.

This clone has only a few counts. CDR3 loop: CASSQGSSPGSETQYF. Written as DNA, the CDR3 is TGTGCCAGCAGCCAAGGTTCCTCGCCTGGGAGTGAGACCCAGTACTTC. The chain carries TRBV14 and TRBJ2-5, with D possibly matching TRBD2 (5 bases). Germline-derived CDR1 and CDR2 are SGHDN and FVKESK. This CDR3 contains 16 residues. Trimming left V 1 base short and J 5 bases short, with 17 bases between.

This clone was observed a handful of times. The J gene is TRBJ2-5, the V gene TRBV29-1; 10 bases fit TRBD2. The ends lost 3 bases at V and 7 bases at J; junction bases unmatched: 5. The CDR3 consists of 13 residues. Germline CDR1 SQVTM, CDR2 ANQGSEA. Here the CDR3 reads CSVESTSGSTQYF. Here the CDR3 DNA reads TGCAGCGTTGAGTCGACTAGCGGGTCGACCCAGTACTTC.

V gene TRBV19 combines with J gene TRBJ1-4, with 7 bases matching TRBD1. The CDR3 runs to 14 residues. The V segment lost 9 bases and the J segment 5 bases; nucleotides outside the gene matches: 9. In germline, CDR1 is LNHDA, CDR2 SQIVND (reference sequence). The CDR3 coding sequence is TGTGCCAGCGGGACCGGGACAGAGAATGAAAAACTGTTTTTT. Translating gives CASGTGTENEKLFF.

This clone has just one count. This chain connects TRBV11-2 to TRBJ2-3; TRBD2 matches 9 bases. Germline-derived CDR1 and CDR2 are SGHAT and FQNNGV. V trimming: 8 bases; J trimming: 14 bases; junction bases outside the gene matches: 11. The CDR3 loop spans 12 amino acids. The CDR3 region is CASDLGLAGPYF. The CDR3 coding sequence is TGTGCCAGCGACCTTGGTCTAGCGGGACCGTATTTT. Variable domain in full (rest from reference TRBV11-2 and TRBJ2-3): EAGVAQSPRYKIIEKRQSVAFWCNPISGHATLYWYQQILGQGPKLLIQFQNNGVVDDSQLPKDRFSAERLKGVDSTLKIQPAKLEDSAVYLCASDLGLAGPYFGPGTRLTVL.

J is TRBJ1-6 and V is TRBV5-6; TRBD1 aligns across 9 bases. The CDR3 sequence is 17 residues long. The V segment lost 4 bases and the J segment 2 bases; nucleotides outside the gene matches: 7. Germline CDR1 reads SGHDT; CDR2 reads YYEEEE. CDR3 amino acids: CASSQIDRGAYNSPLHF. In nucleotides, the CDR3 is TGTGCCAGCAGCCAGATCGACAGGGGGGCCTATAATTCACCCCTCCACTTT.

The rearrangement joins TRBV28 to TRBJ1-1; perhaps TRBD1 as D (6 bases). With 3 bases removed from V and 5 bases from J, the gap between germline ends came to 13 bases. Germline loops: CDR1 MDHEN, CDR2 SYDVKM. CDR3 length: 14 residues. The CDR3 loop reads CASSFDRFRTEAFF. CDR3 DNA sequence: TGTGCCAGCAGTTTCGACAGGTTTAGGACTGAAGCTTTCTTT. The entire variable domain, with the rest obtained from reference TRBV28 and TRBJ1-1, is as follows: DVKVTQSSRYLVKRTGEKVFLECVQDMDHENMFWYRQDPGLGLRLIYFSYDVKMKEKGDIPEGYSVSREKKERFSLILESASTNQTSMYLCASSFDRFRTEAFFGQGTRLTVV.